This T cell receptor (beta chain) was captured by sequencing in a study of technical replicates of blood from a handful of donors. Only in-frame clones appear in the TCRdb table, and some are missing; sequencing was by immunoSEQ multiplex PCR. This sample has about 62,000 clones, with under 90% found just once. The TCR comes from a human donor in good health. Some clones in this sample may be carry-over from other donors' samples. The specimen was PBMCs.

CDR3 DNA sequence: TGTGCCTGGAACACAGGGGTTGGAAACACCATATATTTT. This encodes CAWNTGVGNTIYF. The rearrangement uses TRBV30 and TRBJ1-3, with TRBD1 matching over 7 bases. The CDR3 extends over 13 amino acids. The V gene end was trimmed by 4 bases and the J gene end by 3 bases; junction bases not matched to a gene: 3. Looked up from germline, CDR1 is GTSNPN and CDR2 is SVGIG (reference sequence).